Sequencing of this T cell receptor (beta chain) was carried out in a study of shared clonotypes between healthy human individuals. Sequencing used immunoSEQ multiplex PCR; TCRdb keeps in-frame clones, though not all of them. The sample gives roughly 1,500,000 clones, approximately 98.5% of which show up once; about 0.34% is in the top ten. V shed 0 bases and J shed 2 bases, with 14 bases lying between them. Germline assignment: CDR1 MGHRA and CDR2 YSYEKL. This CDR3 has 17 amino acids. Source material: naive CD4+ T cells sorted from blood. Described subset: CD45RA+ positively selected. The chain couples TRBV4-1 to TRBJ1-5; D perhaps matches TRBD1 (6 bases). The receptor was derived from a man in his thirties or forties in good health. The DNA of the CDR3 is TGCGCCAGCAGCCAAGAGGGGGGGCTCAAAGGCAATCAGCCCCAGCATTTT. Amino acids: CASSQEGGLKGNQPQHF.